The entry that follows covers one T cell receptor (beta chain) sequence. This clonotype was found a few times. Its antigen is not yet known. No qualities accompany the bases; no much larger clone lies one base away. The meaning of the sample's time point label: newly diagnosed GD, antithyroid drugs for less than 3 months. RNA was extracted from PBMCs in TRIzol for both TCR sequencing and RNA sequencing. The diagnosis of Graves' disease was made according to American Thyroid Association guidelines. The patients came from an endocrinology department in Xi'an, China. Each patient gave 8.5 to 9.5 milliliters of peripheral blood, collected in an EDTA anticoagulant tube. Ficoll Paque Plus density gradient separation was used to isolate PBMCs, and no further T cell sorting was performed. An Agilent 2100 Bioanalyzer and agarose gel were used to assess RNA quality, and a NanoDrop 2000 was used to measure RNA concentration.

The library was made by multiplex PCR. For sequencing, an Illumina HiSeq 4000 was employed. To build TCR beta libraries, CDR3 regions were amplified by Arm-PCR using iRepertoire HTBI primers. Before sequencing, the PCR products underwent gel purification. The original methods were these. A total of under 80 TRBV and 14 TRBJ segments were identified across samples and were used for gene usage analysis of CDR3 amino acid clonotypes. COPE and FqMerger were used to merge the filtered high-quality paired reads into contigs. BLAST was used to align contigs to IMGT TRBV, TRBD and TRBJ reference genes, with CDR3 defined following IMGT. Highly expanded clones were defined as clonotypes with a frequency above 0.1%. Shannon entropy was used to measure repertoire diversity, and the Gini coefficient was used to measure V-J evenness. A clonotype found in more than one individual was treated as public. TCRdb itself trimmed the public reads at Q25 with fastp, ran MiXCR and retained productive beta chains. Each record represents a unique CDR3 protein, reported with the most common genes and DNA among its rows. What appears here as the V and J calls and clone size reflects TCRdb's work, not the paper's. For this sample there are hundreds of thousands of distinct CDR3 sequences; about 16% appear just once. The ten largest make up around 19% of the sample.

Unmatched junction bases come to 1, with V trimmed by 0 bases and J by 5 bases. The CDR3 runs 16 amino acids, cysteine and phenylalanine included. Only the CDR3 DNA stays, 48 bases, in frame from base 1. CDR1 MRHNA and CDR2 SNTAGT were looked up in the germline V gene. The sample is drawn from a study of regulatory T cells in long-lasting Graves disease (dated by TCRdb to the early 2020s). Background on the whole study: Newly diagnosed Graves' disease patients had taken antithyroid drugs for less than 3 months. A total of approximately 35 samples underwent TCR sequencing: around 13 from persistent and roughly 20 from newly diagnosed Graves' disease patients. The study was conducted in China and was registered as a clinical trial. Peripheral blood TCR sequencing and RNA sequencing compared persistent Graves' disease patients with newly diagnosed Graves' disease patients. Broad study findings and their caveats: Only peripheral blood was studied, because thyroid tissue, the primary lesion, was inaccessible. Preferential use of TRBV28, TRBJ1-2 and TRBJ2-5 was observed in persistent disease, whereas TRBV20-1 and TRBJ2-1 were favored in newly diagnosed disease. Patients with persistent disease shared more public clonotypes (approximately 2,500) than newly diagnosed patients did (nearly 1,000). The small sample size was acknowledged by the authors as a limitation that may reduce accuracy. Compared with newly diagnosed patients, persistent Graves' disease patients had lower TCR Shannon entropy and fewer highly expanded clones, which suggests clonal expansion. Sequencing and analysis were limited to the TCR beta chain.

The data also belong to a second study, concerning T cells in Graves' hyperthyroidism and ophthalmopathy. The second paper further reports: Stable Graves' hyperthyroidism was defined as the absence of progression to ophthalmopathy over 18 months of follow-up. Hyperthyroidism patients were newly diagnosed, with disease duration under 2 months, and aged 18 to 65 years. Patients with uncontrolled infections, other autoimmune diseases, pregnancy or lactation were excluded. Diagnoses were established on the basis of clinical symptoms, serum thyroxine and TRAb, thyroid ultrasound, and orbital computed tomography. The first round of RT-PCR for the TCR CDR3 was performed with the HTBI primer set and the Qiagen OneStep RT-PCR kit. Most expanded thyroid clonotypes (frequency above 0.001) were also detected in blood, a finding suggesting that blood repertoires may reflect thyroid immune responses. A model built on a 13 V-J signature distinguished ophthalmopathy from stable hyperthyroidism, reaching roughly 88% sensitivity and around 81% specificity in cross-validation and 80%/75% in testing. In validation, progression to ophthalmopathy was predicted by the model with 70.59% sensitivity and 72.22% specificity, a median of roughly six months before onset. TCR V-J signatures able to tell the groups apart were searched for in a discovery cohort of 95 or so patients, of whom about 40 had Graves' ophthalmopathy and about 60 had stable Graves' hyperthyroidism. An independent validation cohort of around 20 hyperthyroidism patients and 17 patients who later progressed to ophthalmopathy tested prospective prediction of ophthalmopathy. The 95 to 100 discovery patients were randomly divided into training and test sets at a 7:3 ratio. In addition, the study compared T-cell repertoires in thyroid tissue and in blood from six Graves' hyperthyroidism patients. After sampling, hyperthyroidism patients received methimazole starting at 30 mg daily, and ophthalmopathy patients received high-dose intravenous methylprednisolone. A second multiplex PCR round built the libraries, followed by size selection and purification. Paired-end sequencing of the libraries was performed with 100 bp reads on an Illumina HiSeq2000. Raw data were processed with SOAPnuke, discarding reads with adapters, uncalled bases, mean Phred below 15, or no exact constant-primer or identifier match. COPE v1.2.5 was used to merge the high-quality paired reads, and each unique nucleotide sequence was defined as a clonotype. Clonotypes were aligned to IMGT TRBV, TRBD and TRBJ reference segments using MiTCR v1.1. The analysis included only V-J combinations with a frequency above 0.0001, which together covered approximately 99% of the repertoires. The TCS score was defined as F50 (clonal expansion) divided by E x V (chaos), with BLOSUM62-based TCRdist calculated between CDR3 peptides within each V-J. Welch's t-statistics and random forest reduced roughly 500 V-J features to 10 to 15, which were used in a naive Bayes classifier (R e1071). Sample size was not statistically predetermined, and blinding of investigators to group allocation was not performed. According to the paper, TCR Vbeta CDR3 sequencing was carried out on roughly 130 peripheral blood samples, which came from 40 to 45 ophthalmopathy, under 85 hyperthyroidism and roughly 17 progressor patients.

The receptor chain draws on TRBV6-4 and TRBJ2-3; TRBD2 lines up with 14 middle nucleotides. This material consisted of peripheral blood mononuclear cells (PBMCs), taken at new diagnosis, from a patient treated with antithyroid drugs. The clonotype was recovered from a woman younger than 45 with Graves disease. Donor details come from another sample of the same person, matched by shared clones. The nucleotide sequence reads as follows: TGTGCCAGCAGTGACTCGGGGACTAGCGGGGGAGATACGCAGTATTTT. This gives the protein CASSDSGTSGGDTQYF.